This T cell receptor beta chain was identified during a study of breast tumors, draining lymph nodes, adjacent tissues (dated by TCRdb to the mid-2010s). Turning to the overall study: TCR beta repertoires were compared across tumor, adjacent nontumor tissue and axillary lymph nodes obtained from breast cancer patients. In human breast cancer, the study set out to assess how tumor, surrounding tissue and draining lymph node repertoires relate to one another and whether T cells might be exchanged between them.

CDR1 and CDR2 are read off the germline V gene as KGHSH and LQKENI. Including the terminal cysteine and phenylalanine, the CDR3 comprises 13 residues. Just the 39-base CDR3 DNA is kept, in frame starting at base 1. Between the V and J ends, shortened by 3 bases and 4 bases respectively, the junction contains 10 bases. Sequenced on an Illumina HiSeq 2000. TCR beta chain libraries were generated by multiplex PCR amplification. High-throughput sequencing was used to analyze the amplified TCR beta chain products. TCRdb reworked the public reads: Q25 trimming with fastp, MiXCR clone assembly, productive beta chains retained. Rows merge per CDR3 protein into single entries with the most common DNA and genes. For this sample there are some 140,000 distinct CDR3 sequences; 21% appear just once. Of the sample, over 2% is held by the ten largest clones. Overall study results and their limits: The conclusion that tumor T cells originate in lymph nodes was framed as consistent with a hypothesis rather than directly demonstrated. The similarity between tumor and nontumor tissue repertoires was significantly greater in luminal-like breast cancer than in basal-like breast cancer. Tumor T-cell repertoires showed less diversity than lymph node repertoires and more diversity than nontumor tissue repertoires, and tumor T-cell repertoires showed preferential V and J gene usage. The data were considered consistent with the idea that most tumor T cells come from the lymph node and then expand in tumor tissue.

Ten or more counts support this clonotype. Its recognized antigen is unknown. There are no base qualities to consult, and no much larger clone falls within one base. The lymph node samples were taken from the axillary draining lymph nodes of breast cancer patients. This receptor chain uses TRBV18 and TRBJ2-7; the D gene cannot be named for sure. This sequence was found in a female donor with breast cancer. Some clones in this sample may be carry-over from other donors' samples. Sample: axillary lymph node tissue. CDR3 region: CASSPPFGYEQYF. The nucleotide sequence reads TGTGCCAGCTCACCCCCGTTCGGGTACGAGCAGTACTTC.